This T cell receptor beta chain was sequenced during a study of shared T cell receptors in the human thymus. V was clipped by 7 bases and J by 8 bases, with 8 bases between them. Germline lookup yields CDR1 MRHNA and CDR2 SNTAGT. The CDR3 extends over 10 amino acids. Sequencing used immunoSEQ multiplex PCR; TCRdb keeps in-frame clones, though not all of them. This table has about 660,000 clones, 70% to 90% appearing once. These data were also filed under a second study, of human thymus T cells. Turning to that study: Donation was from healthy Finnish infants who were having corrective surgery that addressed congenital heart defects. Thymic and blood repertoires appeared to display a bias in their usage of V and J genes.

Sequenced sample: thymocytes. V is TRBV6-4 and J is TRBJ1-1; D may be TRBD1 (5 bases). This TCR derives from a boy younger than two with a congenital heart defect. The CDR3 loop reads CASKGQEAFF. The CDR3 DNA reads TGTGCCAGCAAAGGACAAGAAGCTTTCTTT.